Listed below are T cell receptor beta chains from one sample, sequenced in a study of T-cell reconstitution after alpha-beta-depleted transplantation in children. TCRdb analysed the PCR reads with MiXCR anew, one entry per CDR3 protein. The table shows under 450,000 distinct CDR3 sequences, with around 15% occurring only once. Material: PBMCs, mostly from graft donor cells, obtained 360 days after TCRalphabeta/CD19-depleted stem cell transplant. These receptor sequences come from a boy under two years old who had a stem cell transplant for Wiskott-Aldrich syndrome, so the T cells may come from the graft donor. CDR3s include the opening cysteine and the closing phenylalanine or tryptophan. The D gene is left open where the match is weak. Clone size is shown for a subset of rows, as once, few, many or a class of expanded clone.

TRBD2 TRBJ2-5 TRBV4-1 few CASSQAPGVAGGGETQYF TGCGCCAGCAGCCAAGCGCCCGGGGTAGCGGGGGGTGGAGAGACCCAGTACTTC
TRBD2 TRBJ2-5 TRBV5-1 few CASSYGLAGDETQYF TGCGCCAGCAGCTACGGACTAGCGGGAGATGAGACCCAGTACTTC
NA TRBJ2-5 TRBV20-1 few CSARIPGLPKETQYF TGCAGTGCTAGAATACCGGGACTCCCAAAAGAGACCCAGTACTTC
NA TRBJ1-5 TRBV6-5 NA CASSFDRGVVQPQHF TGTGCCAGCAGTTTCGACCGGGGGGTGGTCCAGCCCCAGCATTTT
NA TRBJ2-1 TRBV24-1 few CATSDLWANEQFF TGTGCCACCAGTGATTTGTGGGCGAATGAGCAGTTCTTC
NA TRBJ2-5 TRBV5-5 once CASSPGTFEETQYF TGTGCCAGCAGCCCTGGGACCTTCGAAGAGACCCAGTACTTC
TRBD1 TRBJ2-5 TRBV5-1 NA CASSLKGWTGKEETQYF TGCGCCAGCAGCCTGAAAGGGTGGACAGGGAAGGAAGAGACCCAGTACTTC
NA TRBJ1-5 TRBV4-3 NA CASSQGVGVGQPQHF TGCGCCAGCAGCCAAGGTGTGGGGGTTGGTCAGCCCCAGCATTTT
TRBD2 TRBJ2-2 TRBV12-3/TRBV12-4 NA CASSMRLAGLNTGELFF TGTGCCAGCAGTATGAGACTAGCGGGGTTGAACACCGGGGAGCTGTTTTTT
NA TRBJ1-1 TRBV5-1 few CASSLVVVGDTEAFF TGCGCCAGCAGCTTGGTGGTAGTCGGGGACACTGAAGCTTTCTTT
NA TRBJ1-1 TRBV12-3/TRBV12-4 few CASSLKRLPNTEAFF TGTGCCAGCAGTTTAAAGCGGCTCCCGAACACTGAAGCTTTCTTT
NA TRBJ2-3 TRBV4-3 NA CASSQSPTGFTDTQYF TGCGCCAGCAGCCAATCTCCGACGGGGTTCACAGATACGCAGTATTTT
NA TRBJ1-6 TRBV4-1 NA CASSPRRASNSPLHF TGCGCCAGCAGCCCCCGACGGGCCTCTAATTCACCCCTCCACTTT
NA TRBJ2-5 TRBV24-1 many CATSLGRTQYF TGTGCCACCAGCCTGGGTAGGACCCAGTACTTC
TRBD1 TRBJ1-2 TRBV6-5 NA CASSYSGTGGNYGYTF TGTGCCAGCAGTTATTCCGGGACAGGCGGGAACTATGGCTACACCTTC
TRBD1 TRBJ2-3 TRBV30 few CAWSSSYRGDTQYF TGTGCCTGGAGTTCCTCTTACAGGGGAGATACGCAGTATTTT
NA TRBJ2-1 TRBV2 few CASSEALRGAFF TGTGCCAGCAGTGAAGCCCTCCGGGGGGCGTTCTTC
TRBD2 TRBJ2-3 TRBV4-1 NA CASSQDRPGLRIFPDTQYF TGCGCCAGCAGCCAAGATAGGCCGGGACTACGAATTTTCCCAGATACGCAGTATTTT
TRBD2 TRBJ2-1 TRBV12-3/TRBV12-4 many CASSLVAGVGEQFF TGTGCCAGCAGTTTAGTAGCGGGAGTGGGTGAGCAGTTCTTC
NA TRBJ1-2 TRBV7-2 NA CASSPGDTAVGYTF TGTGCCAGCAGCCCGGGAGACACGGCGGTAGGCTACACCTTC
TRBD2 TRBJ2-5 TRBV6-5 NA CASSYAGGPSYQETQYF TGTGCCAGCAGTTATGCGGGAGGGCCCTCTTACCAAGAGACCCAGTACTTC
NA TRBJ2-7 TRBV12-3/TRBV12-4 many CASTFHPSYEQYF TGTGCCAGCACTTTCCACCCCTCCTACGAGCAGTACTTC
NA TRBJ2-1 TRBV27 NA CASSSTQRSYNEQFF TGTGCCAGCAGTTCGACCCAGCGGTCCTACAATGAGCAGTTCTTC
NA TRBJ2-7 TRBV12-3/TRBV12-4 NA CASSWSRSYEQYF TGTGCCAGCAGTTGGAGCAGATCCTACGAGCAGTACTTC
NA TRBJ2-2 TRBV5-1 few CASRGQGDTGELFF TGCGCCAGCAGAGGCCAGGGTGACACCGGGGAGCTGTTTTTT
NA TRBJ2-1 TRBV6-5 NA CASSYPPRSPEQFF TGTGCCAGCAGTTACCCCCCCAGGTCGCCTGAGCAGTTCTTC
TRBD2 TRBJ2-2 TRBV4-3 large CASSQDISSGDTGELFF TGCGCCAGCAGCCAAGATATCTCCAGCGGGGACACCGGGGAGCTGTTTTTT
NA TRBJ1-5 TRBV12-3/TRBV12-4 NA CASRWDSWGNQPQHF TGTGCCAGCAGATGGGACTCCTGGGGGAATCAGCCCCAGCATTTT
NA TRBJ2-1 TRBV25-1 few CASSRFQDYNEQFF TGTGCCAGCAGTAGGTTCCAGGATTACAATGAGCAGTTCTTC
NA TRBJ1-1 TRBV7-9 NA CASSPSGNTEAFF TGTGCCAGCAGTCCCTCAGGGAACACTGAAGCTTTCTTT
NA TRBJ2-7 TRBV10-3 few CAISERGRESYEQYF TGTGCCATCAGTGAAAGGGGGCGGGAGTCCTACGAGCAGTACTTC
NA TRBJ1-1 TRBV5-1 NA CASSLALGRVNTEAFF TGCGCCAGCAGCTTGGCCTTGGGGCGGGTGAACACTGAAGCTTTCTTT
NA TRBJ2-1 TRBV5-1 many CASSLVGSSYNEQFF TGCGCCAGCAGCTTGGTTGGCAGCTCCTACAATGAGCAGTTCTTC
NA TRBJ2-2 TRBV3-1 NA CASSRFGRMNTGELFF TGTGCCAGCAGCCGCTTCGGGCGGATGAACACCGGGGAGCTGTTTTTT
TRBD1 TRBJ1-1 TRBV7-2 NA CASSLIPGGYTEAFF TGTGCCAGCAGCTTAATACCAGGGGGTTACACTGAAGCTTTCTTT
NA TRBJ2-1 TRBV15 NA CATSRGVGAAYNEQFF TGTGCCACCAGCAGAGGAGTCGGCGCAGCTTACAATGAGCAGTTCTTC
TRBD1 TRBJ2-2 TRBV5-1 NA CASSVLTGGSNTGELFF TGCGCCAGCAGCGTATTAACAGGGGGCTCTAACACCGGGGAGCTGTTTTTT